What follows is one TCR beta chain and its context. Its antigen is undetermined. The time point here: week 5, during vaccination. Mutant IDH1 20-mer peptide, at 300 ug, made up each vaccine dose, with topical imiquimod. These data belong to a study of a mutant IDH1 vaccine in newly diagnosed glioma. With 2 bases removed from V and 2 bases from J, the gap between germline ends came to 20 bases. The germline V gene has CDR1 SGHDT and CDR2 YYEEEE. The CDR3 contains 17 residues. Profiled with immunoSEQ multiplex PCR; TCRdb holds only in-frame clones, not every one. The sample lists roughly 50,000 clones, more than 70% occurring once.

Material: PBMCs, obtained from a glioma patient whose treatment included an IDH1 peptide vaccine. The chain carries TRBV5-6 and TRBJ2-7; D is perhaps TRBD1 (7 bases). This sequence originates from a woman aged 40 to 55 with glioma. This CDR3 reads CASSFTTGSGGTYEQYF. The CDR3 DNA is TGTGCCAGCAGCTTTACGACAGGGTCTGGGGGGACCTACGAGCAGTACTTC.